Each of the 19 T cell receptor beta chains below was sequenced from the same sample in a study of regulatory T cells in long-lasting Graves disease (dated by TCRdb to about 2021). In the paper's terms, the time point label means: newly diagnosed GD, antithyroid drugs for less than 3 months. For both TCR sequencing and RNA sequencing, RNA was extracted from PBMCs using TRIzol. Receptor amplification or capture employed multiplex PCR. The sample was run on an Illumina HiSeq 4000. TCR beta libraries were built with iRepertoire HTBI primers and Arm-PCR amplification of CDR3 regions. Through fastp at Q25 and MiXCR, TCRdb rebuilt clones from the public reads, retaining in-frame beta chains. Rows are combined by CDR3 protein, so each entry shows the most common genes and DNA. The sample profile shows around 400,000 distinct CDR3 sequences; about 12% of them were found once. The top ten clones comprise approximately 17% of the sample.

This same sample was also taken into another study, of T cells in Graves' hyperthyroidism and ophthalmopathy.

Sequenced material: peripheral blood mononuclear cells (PBMCs), taken at new diagnosis, from a patient treated with antithyroid drugs. The receptors stem from a woman between 18 and 29 years old with Graves disease. Donor details come from another sample of the same person, matched by shared clones.

The V and J genes are TRBV28 and TRBJ2-7; D possibly corresponds to TRBD2 (5 bases). Per the germline V gene, CDR1 is MDHEN and CDR2 is SYDVKM. The V end was cut by 5 bases, the J end by 1 base, with 24 bases between. The CDR3 spans 18 residues. The CDR3 sequence: CASSATSPQRSGSYEQYF. In nucleotides, the CDR3 is TGTGCCAGCAGTGCTACCTCCCCCCAGCGGAGTGGATCCTACGAGCAGTACTTC.

This clonotype was seen repeatedly, ten times or more. The V gene is TRBV24-1, the J gene TRBJ2-1, with TRBD2 identical over 9 bases. The germline CDR1 and CDR2 sequences are KGHDR and SFDVKD. There are 14 residues in the CDR3. J lost 10 bases, V lost 3 bases, and 6 bases had no gene match. Written as DNA, the CDR3 is TGTGCCACCAGTGATGGTAGCGGGGGACCCGAGCAGTTCTTC. Its translation: CATSDGSGGPEQFF.

This clonotype was picked up many times. V gene TRBV20-1 combines with J gene TRBJ2-7; D is undetermined. Germline assignment: CDR1 DFQATT and CDR2 SNEGSKA (reference sequence). V dropped 0 bases and J dropped 9 bases, with 18 bases sitting between them. The CDR3 is 14 amino acids. The chain's CDR3 is CSARDRMLGERQYF. The CDR3 nucleotides read TGCAGTGCTAGAGACAGGATGCTTGGTGAGAGGCAGTACTTC.

This clonotype was detected many times. This chain joins TRBV12-3 or TRBV12-4 and TRBJ1-5; a possible D gene is TRBD1 (6 bases). The CDR3 contains 14 residues. Trimming stripped 6 bases from V and 7 bases from J, with 16 bases between. The CDR3 loop is CASSRTGPSQPQHF. Here the CDR3 DNA reads TGTGCCAGCAGCCGTACAGGGCCGTCCCAGCCCCAGCATTTT.

This clonotype was seen many times. The genes are TRBV12-3 or TRBV12-4 and TRBJ2-3; a weak D match, TRBD2 (6 bases). CDR3 length: 18 amino acids. V was pared by 3 bases and J by 0 bases, with 19 bases between. The CDR3 region has the DNA TGTGCCAGCAGTTTTACAGCGGGTACGATCTCTAGCACAGATACGCAGTATTTT. It encodes CASSFTAGTISSTDTQYF.

This rearrangement joins TRBV7-9 to TRBJ1-1; tentative D call: TRBD1 (5 bases). The length of the CDR3 is 12 residues. Germline V gene sequence: CDR1 SEHNR, CDR2 FQNEAQ (reference sequence). V was pared by 4 bases and J by 10 bases, with 13 bases between. CDR3 sequence: CASSSDAGGAFF. Here the CDR3 DNA reads TGTGCCAGCAGCTCAGACGCGGGGGGAGCTTTCTTT.

This clonotype was counted only a few times. The genes are TRBV5-1 and TRBJ1-4; no clear D. The CDR3 sequence is 17 residues long. V lost 4 bases and J lost 0, with 16 bases in between. Germline CDR1 is SGHRS and CDR2 is YFSETQ. CDR3 protein: CASSPKPGGSTNEKLFF. The DNA for the CDR3 is TGCGCCAGCAGCCCCAAACCAGGAGGGTCAACTAATGAAAAACTGTTTTTT. The whole variable domain, filled in from reference TRBV5-1 and TRBJ1-4, reads KAGVTQTPRYLIKTRGQQVTLSCSPISGHRSVSWYQQTPGQGLQFLFEYFSETQRNKGNFPGRFSGRQFSNSRSEMNVSTLELGDSALYLCASSPKPGGSTNEKLFFGSGTQLSVL.

This clonotype was observed many times. The genes are TRBV5-4 and TRBJ2-5; 10 bases fit TRBD2. Germline CDR1 and CDR2: SGHNT and YYREEE (reference sequence). The CDR3 is 14 residues long. The trim removed 7 bases at V and 3 bases at J, leaving 6 bases unmatched. In nucleotides, the CDR3 is TGTGCCAGCGGGGGGACTAGCGCCGAAGAGACCCAGTACTTC. As protein: CASGGTSAEETQYF.

This clonotype turned up a few times. V usage is TRBV28 and J usage is TRBJ1-4; D gene ambiguous. Trimming cost V 5 bases and J 0 bases, with 13 bases left between them. Germline V CDR1 and CDR2: MDHEN, SYDVKM. The CDR3 is made up of 16 amino acids. The CDR3 sequence is CASSPRASATNEKLFF. CDR3 nucleotide sequence: TGTGCCAGCAGTCCACGGGCCAGTGCAACTAATGAAAAACTGTTTTTT.

This clonotype has a count of ten or more. The chain employs TRBV7-8 and TRBJ2-5; maybe TRBD1 (5 bases). Germline values: CDR1 SGHVS, CDR2 FQNEAQ. The CDR3 extends over 16 amino acids. The ends were cut back, 3 bases at V and 1 base at J, with 15 bases in the middle. CDR3 amino acids: CASSFVFRGSQETQYF. DNA of the CDR3: TGTGCCAGCAGCTTTGTGTTTAGGGGCTCCCAAGAGACCCAGTACTTC.

The V gene is TRBV28, the J gene TRBJ2-5, with 10 bases identical to TRBD1. Germline-derived CDR1 and CDR2 are MDHEN and SYDVKM. The trim removed 3 bases at V and 2 bases at J, leaving 18 bases unmatched. This CDR3 is 20 amino acids long. The CDR3 coding sequence is TGTGCCAGCAGTTTGGGACAGGGGATCGCCGGGGACTGGGAACAAGAGACCCAGTACTTC. Residues: CASSLGQGIAGDWEQETQYF.

There are many counts of this clonotype. This rearrangement joins TRBV10-3 to TRBJ2-3; D remains unclear. The CDR3 consists of 13 residues. V gave up 5 bases and J gave up 2 bases, with 8 bases separating them. CDR1 is ENHRY, CDR2 SYGVKD, per germline. This CDR3 reads CAISYTDTDTQYF. CDR3 nucleotide sequence: TGTGCCATCAGTTACACGGACACAGATACGCAGTATTTT.

There are a few counts of this clonotype. The chain carries TRBV5-1 and TRBJ2-1, with 9 bases aligning to TRBD1. The junction had 11 bases not matched to a gene; V was cut back by 7 bases and J by 9 bases. The CDR3 is made up of 14 amino acids. The germline gives CDR1 SGHRS, CDR2 YFSETQ. The CDR3 DNA is TGCGCCAGCCATGGGGGACAGGGTTTGGGTGAGCAGTTCTTC. This gives the protein CASHGGQGLGEQFF.

This clonotype appeared many times. The chain combines TRBV20-1 with TRBJ2-1, with 8 bases that match TRBD2. Losses at the gene ends were 3 bases for V and 0 bases for J; bases not matched to a gene: 13. CDR1 DFQATT and CDR2 SNEGSKA come from the germline V gene (reference sequence). The CDR3 spans 18 residues. Here the CDR3 reads CSARGGDRAGGSYNEQFF. In nucleotides, the CDR3 is TGCAGTGCTAGGGGAGGGGACCGGGCGGGAGGCTCCTACAATGAGCAGTTCTTC.

This clonotype occurred many times. This chain links TRBV6-1 with TRBJ2-6, with D maybe TRBD1 (6 bases). This CDR3 spans 18 amino acids. The germline CDR1 and CDR2 sequences are MNHNS and SASEGT. Trimming removed 4 bases at V and 0 bases at J, with 16 bases between. The CDR3 nucleotides are TGTGCCAGCAGTGGAACAGGGAATGGATTCTCTGGGGCCAACGTCCTGACTTTC. It translates to CASSGTGNGFSGANVLTF.

This clonotype was counted many times. The chain employs TRBV6-1 and TRBJ2-1; D is unclear. Germline-derived CDR1 and CDR2 are MNHNS and SASEGT. V dropped 7 bases and J dropped 3 bases, with 16 bases sitting between them. The CDR3 length is 15 residues. The CDR3 region is CASTYWGRNYNEQFF. CDR3 bases: TGTGCCAGCACCTACTGGGGAAGGAACTACAATGAGCAGTTCTTC.

In its sample, this clonotype was seen many times. The chain recombines TRBV28 with TRBJ2-2, with 7 bases identical to TRBD1. This CDR3 is built from 17 residues. J gave up 1 base and V 3 bases, and 8 bases lay outside the gene matches. CDR1 and CDR2 (germline): MDHEN, SYDVKM. The CDR3 DNA reads TGTGCCAGCAGTTTCTTGTCGGGACAGAGGAACACCGGGGAGCTGTTTTTT. Its translation: CASSFLSGQRNTGELFF.

At least ten counts were recorded for this clonotype. V gene TRBV7-9 combines with J gene TRBJ2-7; either TRBD1 or TRBD2 may supply D (5 bases each). CDR1 is SEHNR and CDR2 is FQNEAQ in the germline V gene (reference sequence). The CDR3 loop spans 15 amino acids. V was trimmed by 1 base and J by 7 bases, leaving 17 bases between them. Here the CDR3 reads CASSLVPGAQEEQYF. The CDR3 DNA follows: TGTGCCAGCAGCTTAGTTCCCGGGGCGCAGGAGGAGCAGTACTTC.

This clonotype occurred a few times. This chain uses TRBV29-1 with TRBJ2-7; D tentatively reads TRBD1 or TRBD2 (5 bases each). V lost 6 bases, J lost 3 bases, and 12 bases lay in between. The CDR3 sequence is 12 residues long. Germline CDR1 and CDR2: SQVTM and ANQGSEA. CDR3 DNA sequence: TGCAGCGTCCGGGACGGACTCTACGAGCAGTACGTC. Amino acid sequence: CSVRDGLYEQYV.